The entry below gives a single T cell receptor (beta chain) sequence along with its context. The data originate from a study of control samples from healthy donors and cancer patients. Germline V gene lookup returns CDR1 SGHDT and CDR2 YYEEEE. Trimming took off 3 bases at V and 0 bases at J, with 15 bases between the two ends. The CDR3 is made up of 16 amino acids. Data came from immunoSEQ multiplex PCR; TCRdb stores just in-frame clones and leaves some out. The table has 150,000 to 200,000 clones, about 91% seen once. The chain joins TRBV5-6 to TRBJ1-1; the D gene is possibly TRBD1 (5 bases). This TCR derives from a woman younger than 45 in good health. Sequenced: blood. The DNA for the CDR3 is TGTGCCAGCAGCTCGGGGAGGGTCAGGGTGAACACTGAAGCTTTCTTT. Translation: CASSSGRVRVNTEAFF.